These 21 T cell receptor beta chains were all obtained from the same sample, sequenced in a study of T-cell reconstitution after alpha-beta-depleted transplantation in children. Unique molecular identifiers were incorporated when the TCRbeta library was constructed. Using its own MiXCR run on the PCR reads, TCRdb lists one record per CDR3 protein. The table lists roughly 350,000 distinct CDR3 sequences, about a tenth of them singletons. Specimen: PBMCs from the stem cell graft donor, collected from the stem cell graft. These receptors all stem from a human donor who donated a stem cell graft to a child with acute lymphoblastic leukemia.

The gene calls are TRBV27 and TRBJ1-5; unclear D gene. The CDR3 has 13 residues. Germline V gene sequence: CDR1 MNHEY, CDR2 SMNVEV (reference sequence). V was cut by 5 bases and J by 0 bases, with 5 bases left in between. The CDR3 sequence: CASSPFSNQPQHF. CDR3 nucleotide sequence: TGTGCCAGCAGTCCCTTTAGCAATCAGCCCCAGCATTTT.

This clonotype has a count of ten or more. CDR3 bases: TGCAGTGCTAGCGGACTCGTTTCATCCTACGAGCAGTACTTC. Its translation: CSASGLVSSYEQYF. The chain uses TRBV20-1 and TRBJ2-7, with D possibly being TRBD2 (5 bases). With 3 bases removed from V and 1 base from J, the gap between germline ends came to 13 bases. CDR3 length equals 14 residues. Germline values: CDR1 DFQATT, CDR2 SNEGSKA (reference sequence).

This clonotype was found a few times. This chain connects TRBV4-3 to TRBJ2-1, with 9 bases matching TRBD2. This CDR3 is 15 amino acids long. CDR1 is LGHNA and CDR2 is YSLEER in the germline V gene. J gave up 4 bases and V 4 bases, and 5 bases lay outside the gene matches. The CDR3 protein is CASSLRLAVYNEQFF. CDR3 bases: TGCGCCAGCAGCCTGAGACTAGCGGTGTACAATGAGCAGTTCTTC.

The rearrangement uses TRBV7-6 and TRBJ2-3; possible D gene TRBD2, 5 bases. V lost 1 base, J lost 6 bases, and 20 bases lay in between. This CDR3 comprises 17 residues. Germline CDR1 and CDR2: SGHVS and FNYEAQ. CDR3 in DNA: TGTGCCAGCAGCTTAGGTTTAGCGAGAAGGGCACAGGATACGCAGTATTTT. Amino acid sequence: CASSLGLARRAQDTQYF.

Many counts were recorded for this clonotype. V gene TRBV6-6 combines with J gene TRBJ2-1, with D perhaps matching TRBD2 (5 bases). The CDR3 spans 11 residues. With 7 bases removed from V and 8 bases from J, the gap between germline ends came to 9 bases. The germline CDR1 and CDR2 sequences are MNHNY and SVGAGI (reference sequence). CDR3 in amino acids: CASKAGHEQFF. The CDR3 DNA follows: TGTGCCAGCAAGGCGGGCCATGAGCAGTTCTTC.

This clonotype has just a few counts. The chain combines TRBV10-3 with TRBJ2-7; possibly TRBD1 for D (5 bases). The CDR3 runs 15 residues. Trimming removed 10 bases at V and 0 bases at J, with 19 bases between. Germline loops: CDR1 ENHRY, CDR2 SYGVKD. CDR3 sequence (DNA): TGTGCCACTACGGACACGCTAACCAACTCCTACGAGCAGTACTTC. This translates into CATTDTLTNSYEQYF.

The chain joins TRBV20-1 to TRBJ2-7; tentatively, D is TRBD1 or TRBD2 (5 bases each). CDR1 DFQATT and CDR2 SNEGSKA come from the germline V gene (reference sequence). The CDR3 extends over 16 amino acids. V dropped 3 bases and J dropped 0 bases, with 18 bases sitting between them. CDR3 sequence (DNA): TGCAGTGCTAGGGGGGTGGCAGGGCCCCCCTCCTACGAGCAGTACTTC. This encodes CSARGVAGPPSYEQYF.

The V gene is TRBV5-8, the J gene TRBJ1-2; possibly TRBD1 for D (6 bases). The germline V gene has CDR1 SGHTS and CDR2 YDEGEE. This CDR3 region has 15 residues. The V end lost 0 bases, the J end lost 4 bases, and 13 bases lay between the germline ends. The CDR3 DNA reads as TGTGCCAGCAGCTTGGGCCAGGGGTTGAGCTATGGCTACACCTTC. It encodes CASSLGQGLSYGYTF.

This clonotype turned up a few times. V is TRBV5-1 and J is TRBJ2-1, with 7 nucleotides matching TRBD2. This CDR3 has 18 amino acids. CDR1 and CDR2 (germline): SGHRS, YFSETQ. V trimming: 3 bases; J trimming: 0 bases; junction bases outside the gene matches: 12. The CDR3 protein is CASSSPGVAGDSYNEQFF. DNA for the CDR3: TGCGCCAGCAGCTCCCCCGGGGTAGCGGGCGACTCCTACAATGAGCAGTTCTTC.

This clonotype has just a few counts. The chain couples TRBV10-3 to TRBJ2-1, with a possible D match to TRBD2 (6 bases). Trimming shortened V by 6 bases and J by 8 bases, and 14 bases separated the two germline ends. In germline, CDR1 is ENHRY, CDR2 SYGVKD. The CDR3 length is 13 residues. CDR3 sequence (DNA): TGTGCCATCAGGGGGACTCAGCTGGATGAGCAGTTCTTC. It yields the protein CAIRGTQLDEQFF.

This chain uses TRBV4-3 with TRBJ2-1, with TRBD1 as a possible D gene (5 bases). The V gene lost 0 bases and the J gene lost 2 bases, with 11 bases spanning the gap. CDR1 and CDR2 from the germline V gene are LGHNA and YSLEER. The CDR3 is 16 amino acids. CDR3 DNA: TGCGCCAGCAGCCAAGATTTGGACACCACCTACAATGAGCAGTTCTTC. This encodes CASSQDLDTTYNEQFF.

This clonotype was detected many times. The chain joins TRBV10-3 to TRBJ2-5, with D unresolved. The length of the CDR3 is 14 residues. Germline CDR1 ENHRY, CDR2 SYGVKD. Trimming took off 6 bases at V and 0 bases at J, with 11 bases between the two ends. This CDR3 reads CAIRASLYQETQYF. The CDR3, as DNA: TGTGCCATCAGAGCTTCGCTTTACCAAGAGACCCAGTACTTC.

This clonotype was detected a few times. CDR3 bases: TGTGCCAGCAGAACAGGGTCCTTTGTCTATGGCTACACCTTC. Residues: CASRTGSFVYGYTF. The genes are TRBV6-2 or TRBV6-3 and TRBJ1-2, with D possibly matching TRBD1 (6 bases). The CDR3 extends over 14 amino acids. V gave up 6 bases and J gave up 4 bases, with 15 bases separating them. Germline V gene lookup returns CDR1 MNHEY and CDR2 SVGEGT.

The J gene is TRBJ1-3, the V gene TRBV10-3; TRBD1 might be the D (6 bases). CDR3 size: 15 residues. Germline V gives CDR1 ENHRY, CDR2 SYGVKD. The V gene lost 3 bases and the J gene lost 2 bases, with 11 bases spanning the gap. The CDR3 spells CAISDGQPPGNTIYF. CDR3 coding DNA: TGTGCCATCAGTGACGGACAGCCGCCTGGAAACACCATATATTTT.

Ten or more counts support this clonotype. This rearrangement joins TRBV4-1 to TRBJ2-1, with D tentatively TRBD2 (5 bases). Germline CDR1 and CDR2: MGHRA and YSYEKL. V was cut by 0 bases and J by 6 bases, with 15 bases left in between. The CDR3 loop spans 16 amino acids. The CDR3 spells CASSQDPSISLNEQFF. The CDR3 DNA reads TGCGCCAGCAGCCAAGATCCTAGCATATCCCTCAATGAGCAGTTCTTC.

This clonotype was found a few times. V and J are TRBV20-1 and TRBJ2-2; TRBD1 matches 7 bases. V shed 0 bases and J 5 bases; nucleotides not matched to a gene: 6. This CDR3 has 15 amino acids. CDR1 is DFQATT, CDR2 SNEGSKA, per germline (reference sequence). The DNA for the CDR3 is TGCAGTGCTAGAGATCCTCGACAGGGAACCGGGGAGCTGTTTTTT. Protein product: CSARDPRQGTGELFF.

The J gene is TRBJ2-7, the V gene TRBV29-1; possibly TRBD2 for D (6 bases). Trimming cost V 5 bases and J 1 base, with 15 bases left between them. CDR1 is SQVTM and CDR2 is ANQGSEA in the germline V gene. The CDR3 is 14 amino acids. The DNA for the CDR3 is TGCAGCGTTCGGAGGGACCCCACATCCTACGAGCAGTACTTC. This encodes CSVRRDPTSYEQYF.

The chain has TRBV19 and TRBJ2-3, with 9 bases fitting TRBD2. The CDR3 spans 19 residues. Germline V gives CDR1 LNHDA, CDR2 SQIVND (reference sequence). J gave up 0 bases and V 5 bases, and 15 bases lay outside the gene matches. In nucleotides, the CDR3 is TGTGCCAGTAGTCTCCTGACTAGCGGCCTCGCGACTAGCACAGATACGCAGTATTTT. Translating it yields CASSLLTSGLATSTDTQYF.

This clonotype was counted a few times. V is TRBV20-1 and J is TRBJ2-2, with 13 positions matching TRBD2. With 6 bases clipped from V and 1 base from J, the junction kept 8 bases outside the gene matches. The CDR3 length is 17 residues. Germline V gene sequence: CDR1 DFQATT, CDR2 SNEGSKA (reference sequence). CDR3 loop: CSARTSGRRWNTGELFF. CDR3 DNA sequence: TGCAGTGCCCGGACTAGCGGGAGACGTTGGAACACCGGGGAGCTGTTTTTT.

This clonotype was counted a few times. V usage is TRBV5-1 and J usage is TRBJ2-5; TRBD1 matches at 7 bases. The CDR3 extends over 14 amino acids. V shed 5 bases, J shed 3 bases, and the junction held 7 bases outside the gene matches. Germline V gives CDR1 SGHRS, CDR2 YFSETQ. In nucleotides, the CDR3 is TGCGCCAGCAGTCCCGGACAGGTCGAAGAGACCCAGTACTTC. Translating it yields CASSPGQVEETQYF.

The chain combines TRBV11-1 with TRBJ2-7, with D unclear. The CDR3 consists of 18 residues. V dropped 1 base and J dropped 2 bases, with 21 bases sitting between them. Germline assignment: CDR1 SGHAT and CDR2 FQDESV (reference sequence). CDR3 sequence reads: CASSLERIWSAVTYEQYF. DNA of the CDR3: TGTGCCAGCAGCTTAGAACGCATATGGAGCGCGGTGACCTACGAGCAGTACTTC.